A selection of T cell receptor beta chains follows, all from one sample in a study of T-cell memory formation after mild COVID-19. MiXCR was run by TCRdb on the 5' RACE reads, yielding one entry per CDR3 protein. The table has roughly 600,000 distinct CDR3 sequences, roughly 18% seen once. Sequencing used PBMCs or a T cell subset sorted from them (not recorded which). Every receptor here comes from an adult woman who had mild COVID-19 (a few samples of this study predate the infection). Cell type and time point are not known. Both conserved end residues are trimmed from each CDR3. D genes are given only for firm matches.

d_call	v_call	j_call	cdr3_aa
TRBD1	TRBV6-1	TRBJ1-5	ASRRGQNNQPQH
-	TRBV12-3/TRBV12-4	TRBJ1-2	ASSPPGANYGYT
TRBD1	TRBV19	TRBJ1-5	ASSKGASNQPQH
-	TRBV15	TRBJ2-5	ATSGGALPGETQY
-	TRBV7-9	TRBJ2-7	ASSLTGSPYEQY
-	TRBV12-3/TRBV12-4	TRBJ1-6	ASSFRAPSSPLH
-	TRBV20-1	TRBJ1-1	SARVPGRGTEAF
TRBD2	TRBV9	TRBJ2-1	ASSVGGGLGWNEQF
TRBD2	TRBV5-6	TRBJ2-5	ASSFEIAGGETQY
TRBD2	TRBV5-1	TRBJ2-5	ASSLRASGSGYQETQY
-	TRBV6-5	TRBJ2-1	ASTNSGGSGREQF
TRBD2	TRBV27	TRBJ2-7	ASSLWGTSGAYTYEQY
-	TRBV20-1	TRBJ1-6	SARDRGGRIFDSPLH
-	TRBV3-1	TRBJ2-7	ASSPARGSYEQY
TRBD1	TRBV14	TRBJ1-4	ASSAGTGEWATNEKLF
TRBD2	TRBV7-9	TRBJ2-1	ASIPLAGGHHEQF
-	TRBV29-1	TRBJ1-1	SVESDQGTTEAF
-	TRBV10-3	TRBJ1-1	AIRAEPPSTEAF
TRBD1	TRBV19	TRBJ2-7	ASSWGTGGSGEQY
-	TRBV7-9	TRBJ1-1	ASSLGNTKVTEAF
TRBD1	TRBV25-1	TRBJ1-2	ASSTGGTNYGYT
TRBD1	TRBV24-1	TRBJ2-1	ATSRDRVLNNEQF
TRBD1	TRBV24-1	TRBJ2-1	ATSALGTGDNEQF
-	TRBV7-2	TRBJ2-5	ASSLGGAGIGGETQY
TRBD2	TRBV20-1	TRBJ2-1	SAPRTSGGVLSHNEQF
-	TRBV4-3	TRBJ2-7	ASSQDLAASSYEQY
TRBD1	TRBV7-9	TRBJ2-7	ASSQTGQVVFEQY
TRBD2	TRBV20-1	TRBJ2-1	SAFTGTSGRAEQF
-	TRBV5-1	TRBJ1-2	ASSLEGLNYGYT
TRBD2	TRBV5-1	TRBJ2-3	ASSLVGLAGVDTQY
TRBD2	TRBV5-5	TRBJ2-5	ASSEIAGGVETQY
-	TRBV5-5	TRBJ2-3	ASSQEYTQY
-	TRBV6-5	TRBJ1-2	ASRRDTGTLYGYT
TRBD2	TRBV7-3	TRBJ2-1	ASSLRTSGTNEQF
TRBD1	TRBV12-3/TRBV12-4	TRBJ2-1	ASISIQGSVAYNEQF
-	TRBV4-2	TRBJ1-1	ASSQPAGGMNTEAF